The following is a TCR beta chain sequence with its context. What it binds is not known. Cultured CD4+ T cell DNA underwent sequencing with the Oncomine TCR Beta short-read assay. TCRdb analysed the PCR reads with MiXCR anew, one entry per CDR3 protein. The sample records around 8,000 distinct CDR3 sequences, 48% being singletons. This sample was taken from a study of vaccination and CD4 T cells after COVID-19. Looking at the study overall: The authors exposed cells to overlapping spike peptides derived from SARS-CoV-2, HCoV-NL63, HCoV-OC43 and HCoV-229E.

Treatment reported: roughly 11-day PBMC culture with coronavirus spike peptide pools or control peptides (ViraFEST assay). The sequence came from a human donor who had recovered from COVID-19. Sequenced sample: CD4+ T cells from blood, cultured in vitro.

CDR3 DNA: TGTGCCAGCAGTCGATTCCGGGACTCTTCCTACGAGCAGTACTTC. Translating it yields CASSRFRDSSYEQYF. This chain uses TRBV6-1 with TRBJ2-7, with D possibly being TRBD2 (6 bases). Germline lookup yields CDR1 MNHNS and CDR2 SASEGT. The ends were cut back, 5 bases at V and 1 base at J, with 15 bases in the middle. The length of the CDR3 is 15 residues.